This T cell receptor beta chain was recorded in a study of cytomegalovirus exposure and HLA in healthy donors. Study background: Counted in an early data release were some 81 million unique TCRs from HLA-typed donors.

Whereas donors were nominally healthy upon sampling, unrecorded immune exposures were probable. As to this clone: Antigen unknown.

The study's findings and limits: The authors listed 164 TCR beta chains as cytomegalovirus-associated.

The primer mix had 60 Vbeta and 13 Jbeta primers. In the original workflow: The count from a later analysis was tens of millions of unique TCR beta chains, 9 million to 12 million of them shared. TCRdb keeps only in-frame clones here, not all; method: immunoSEQ multiplex PCR. V and J calls and clone size are given by that table; D and trimming were obtained from the DNA. With roughly 190,000 clones in the sample, the ten largest clones hold 0.7% to 0.8%. The CDR3 runs to 15 residues. Losses at the gene ends were 3 bases for V and 3 bases for J; bases not matched to a gene: 8. CDR1 is LNHDA and CDR2 is SQIVND in the germline V gene (reference sequence).

The clonotype originates from a young woman in good health and CMV-seropositive. The V gene is TRBV19, the J gene TRBJ2-7, with 7 bases fitting TRBD1. The sequenced sample consisted of PBMCs. In DNA form, the CDR3 reads TGTGCCAGTAGTATTATGGGACAGCTAAACTACGAGCAGTACTTC. Protein sequence: CASSIMGQLNYEQYF.